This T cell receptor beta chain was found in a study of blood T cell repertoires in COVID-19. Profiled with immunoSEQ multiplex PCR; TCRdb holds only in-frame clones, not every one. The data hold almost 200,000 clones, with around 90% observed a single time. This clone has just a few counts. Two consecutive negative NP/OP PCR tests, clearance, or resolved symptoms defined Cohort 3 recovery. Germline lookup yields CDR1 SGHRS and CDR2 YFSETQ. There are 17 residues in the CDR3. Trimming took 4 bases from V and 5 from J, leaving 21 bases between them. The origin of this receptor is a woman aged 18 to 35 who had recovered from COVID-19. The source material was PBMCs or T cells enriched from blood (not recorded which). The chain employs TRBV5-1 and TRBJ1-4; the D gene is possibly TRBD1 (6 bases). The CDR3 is CASSPGNLPQGNEKLFF. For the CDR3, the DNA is TGCGCCAGCAGCCCTGGGAACTTGCCTCAGGGGAATGAAAAACTGTTTTTT.